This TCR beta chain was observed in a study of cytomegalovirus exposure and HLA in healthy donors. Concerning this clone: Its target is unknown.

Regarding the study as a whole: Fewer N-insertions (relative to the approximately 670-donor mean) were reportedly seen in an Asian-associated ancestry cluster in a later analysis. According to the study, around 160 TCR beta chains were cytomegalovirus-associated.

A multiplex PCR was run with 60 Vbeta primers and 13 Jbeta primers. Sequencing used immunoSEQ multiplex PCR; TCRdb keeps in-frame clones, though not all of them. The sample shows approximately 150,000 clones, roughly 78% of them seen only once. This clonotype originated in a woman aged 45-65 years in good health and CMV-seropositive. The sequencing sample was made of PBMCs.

CDR3 sequence: CASSLDGAYTSEAFF. The CDR3 bases are TGTGCCAGCAGCTTAGATGGGGCTTACACTTCTGAAGCTTTCTTT. The rearrangement uses TRBV7-9 and TRBJ1-1, with D perhaps matching TRBD1 (5 bases). CDR1 and CDR2 (germline): SEHNR, FQNEAQ (reference sequence). The V and J ends lost 1 base and 6 bases respectively, with 15 bases between them. There are 15 residues in the CDR3. The full variable domain, rest sourced from reference TRBV7-9 and TRBJ1-1, is DTGVSQNPRHKITKRGQNVTFRCDPISEHNRLYWYRQTLGQGPEFLTYFQNEAQLEKSRLLSDRFSAERPKGSFSTLEIQRTEQGDSAMYLCASSLDGAYTSEAFFGQGTRLTVV.